These 26 T cell receptor beta chains were sequenced from one sample in a study of T cell repertoires in cytomegalovirus infection. From the reads, TCRdb called clonotypes with MiXCR, one entry per CDR3 protein. This table has a few hundred thousand distinct CDR3 sequences, 26% appearing once. Specimen: PBMCs. The receptors shown here come from a human donor in good health (CMV status not recorded). Some clones in this sample may be carry-over from other donors' samples.

In this sample, this clonotype turned up a few times. V is TRBV19 and J is TRBJ1-5, with D maybe TRBD1 (6 bases). The CDR3 covers 15 residues. The germline V gene encodes CDR1 LNHDA and CDR2 SQIVND (reference sequence). V lost 6 bases to trimming and J lost 0 bases, with 12 bases between them. Written as DNA, the CDR3 is TGTGCCAGTAGCCGACAGGTTTATAGCAATCAGCCCCAGCATTTT. This encodes CASSRQVYSNQPQHF.

This clonotype was observed a handful of times. This chain connects TRBV5-5 to TRBJ2-3, with 10 bases identical to TRBD1. CDR1 and CDR2 from the germline V gene are SGHKS and YYEKEE (reference sequence). The CDR3 extends over 16 amino acids. Trimming removed 4 bases from V and 4 bases from J; junction bases left unmatched: 9. The DNA of the CDR3 is TGTGCCAGCAGCACAGGGACAGGGGTGGGGTCAGATACGCAGTATTTT. Translating it yields CASSTGTGVGSDTQYF.

The chain uses TRBV27 and TRBJ2-7; 9 bases fit TRBD2. CDR3 length equals 14 residues. CDR1 and CDR2 from the germline V gene are MNHEY and SMNVEV (reference sequence). With V trimmed by 5 bases and J by 1 base, 3 bases remained unmatched. CDR3 loop: CASSPSGKSYEQYF. As DNA, the CDR3 is TGTGCCAGCAGTCCTAGCGGGAAGTCCTACGAGCAGTACTTC.

This clonotype was detected a few times. A much larger clone differs by one base, so this may be a read error. The chain combines TRBV28 with TRBJ1-1, with no clear D. CDR3 length: 11 amino acids. The germline V gene encodes CDR1 MDHEN and CDR2 SYDVKM. V was pared by 7 bases and J by 0 bases, with 3 bases between. CDR3 protein: CASKLNTEAFF. As DNA, the CDR3 is TGTGCCAGCAAACTGAACACTGAAGCTTTCTTT.

This clonotype has just a few counts. The V and J genes are TRBV11-2 and TRBJ1-3, with D perhaps matching TRBD1 (6 bases). The CDR3 sequence is 15 residues long. Germline V CDR1 and CDR2: SGHAT, FQNNGV. V lost 6 bases and J lost 2, with 14 bases in between. CDR3 nucleotides: TGTGCCAGCAGTCTTACAGGGATGACTGGAAACACCATATATTTT. It encodes CASSLTGMTGNTIYF.

This clonotype occurred a few times. This chain joins TRBV5-1 and TRBJ2-2; no clear D gene. Germline loops: CDR1 SGHRS, CDR2 YFSETQ. V lost 4 bases and J 0 bases, leaving 13 bases between the germline ends. This CDR3 region has 16 residues. CDR3 sequence (DNA): TGCGCCAGCAGCCTGTTTGGAAAAGCGAACACCGGGGAGCTGTTTTTT. It codes for CASSLFGKANTGELFF. Full variable domain (rest looked up from reference TRBV5-1 and TRBJ2-2): KAGVTQTPRYLIKTRGQQVTLSCSPISGHRSVSWYQQTPGQGLQFLFEYFSETQRNKGNFPGRFSGRQFSNSRSEMNVSTLELGDSALYLCASSLFGKANTGELFFGEGSRLTVL.

This clonotype was found a few times. This rearrangement joins TRBV19 to TRBJ2-1; the match to TRBD2 covers 11 bases. In germline, CDR1 is LNHDA, CDR2 SQIVND (reference sequence). V lost 5 bases and J lost 7; bases outside the gene matches: 19. The CDR3 is 19 residues long. The DNA of the CDR3 is TGTGCCAGTAGTCTGCAGACTAGCGGGATTTTTAGTTATAGAAATGAGCAGTTCTTC. Its translation: CASSLQTSGIFSYRNEQFF.

The gene calls are TRBV12-3 or TRBV12-4 and TRBJ1-2; D unclear. Trimming shortened V by 4 bases and J by 3 bases, and 12 bases separated the two germline ends. This CDR3 has 14 residues. CDR3 nucleotide sequence: TGTGCCAGCAGTTGGGGAGGCGATGACTATGGCTACACCTTC. It is translated as CASSWGGDDYGYTF.

This clonotype was picked up a small number of times. The V gene is TRBV23-1, the J gene TRBJ2-7; 9 nucleotides align to TRBD1. TRBV23-1 is recorded as an ORF, its role being uncertain. This CDR3 is 15 amino acids long. V lost 4 bases and J lost 3; bases outside the gene matches: 7. The CDR3 loop is CASSPNRGRDYEQYV. Written as DNA, the CDR3 is TGCGCCAGCAGTCCTAACAGGGGGCGCGACTACGAGCAGTACGTC.

This clonotype was detected a few times. J is TRBJ2-7 and V is TRBV19, with D hard to call. V was shortened by 6 bases and J by 0 bases, with 12 bases between the two germline ends. The CDR3 is made up of 14 amino acids. Germline values: CDR1 LNHDA, CDR2 SQIVND (reference sequence). This CDR3 reads CASSGQDGSYEQYF. The CDR3 DNA is TGTGCCAGTAGCGGGCAGGACGGCTCCTACGAGCAGTACTTC.

In this sample, this clonotype turned up a few times. The chain joins TRBV4-1 to TRBJ2-1; TRBD2 matches 7 bases. Germline CDR1 is MGHRA and CDR2 is YSYEKL. Unmatched junction bases numbered 12, after V lost 0 bases and J lost 7 bases. There are 17 residues in the CDR3. The CDR3 loop is CASSQEQLSGGRNEQFF. CDR3 nucleotide sequence: TGCGCCAGCAGCCAAGAGCAACTGTCGGGAGGCCGGAATGAGCAGTTCTTC.

This clonotype has just a few counts. This sequence joins TRBV12-3 or TRBV12-4 and TRBJ2-1; 9 nucleotides align to TRBD2. V trimming: 6 bases; J trimming: 8 bases; junction bases outside the gene matches: 14. This CDR3 region has 16 residues. DNA of the CDR3: TGTGCCAGCAGAAAGGCGGGGGGGACGTACATCGATGAGCAGTTCTTC. Its translation: CASRKAGGTYIDEQFF.

This clonotype was seen at least ten times. The V and J genes are TRBV7-6 and TRBJ2-1; 7 positions match TRBD2. Trimming took 3 bases from V and 8 from J; bases not matched to a gene: 10. Germline assignment: CDR1 SGHVS and CDR2 FNYEAQ. The CDR3 is 15 residues long. The CDR3 protein is CASSLYAGASDEQFF. In DNA form, the CDR3 reads TGTGCCAGCAGCTTGTACGCGGGAGCGTCTGATGAGCAGTTCTTC.

J is TRBJ2-1 and V is TRBV14, with TRBD2 matching 8 bases. V dropped 3 bases and J dropped 8; count of bases not matched to a gene: 15. Germline loops: CDR1 SGHDN, CDR2 FVKESK. The CDR3 has 17 residues. CDR3 sequence reads: CASSHGTGTRTLDEQFF. The CDR3 DNA reads TGTGCCAGCAGCCACGGAACCGGGACTAGGACGTTGGATGAGCAGTTCTTC.

The chain uses TRBV20-1 and TRBJ2-7, with 7 positions matching TRBD2. After removal of 5 bases from V and 3 bases from J, the junction contained 4 bases not matched to a gene. Germline CDR1 is DFQATT and CDR2 is SNEGSKA (reference sequence). This CDR3 comprises 12 residues. CDR3 sequence: CSAGSGVYEQYF. As DNA, the CDR3 is TGCAGTGCTGGAAGCGGGGTCTACGAGCAGTACTTC.

This clonotype appeared a few times. The V call is TRBV10-3, the J call TRBJ1-2; 8 bases fit TRBD1. V was clipped by 6 bases and J by 6 bases; unmatched bases: 6. CDR3 length: 13 residues. CDR1 and CDR2 from the germline V gene are ENHRY and SYGVKD. The CDR3 region has the DNA TGTGCCATCAGCGGGACAGGTGAAAATGGCTACACCTTC. It is translated as CAISGTGENGYTF.

The table lists this clonotype with many counts. This chain joins TRBV7-2 and TRBJ2-1; 12 bases map to TRBD2. CDR1 and CDR2 from the germline V gene are SGHTA and FQGNSA. CDR3 length equals 16 residues. Trimming removed 1 base from V and 6 bases from J; junction bases left unmatched: 4. This CDR3 is CASSLVLGLAGNEQFF. CDR3 bases: TGTGCCAGCAGCTTAGTCTTGGGACTAGCGGGCAATGAGCAGTTCTTC.

V gene TRBV10-2 combines with J gene TRBJ2-1; 7 nucleotides agree with TRBD2. Germline V lookup: CDR1 WSHSY, CDR2 SAAADI. J gave up 7 bases and V 6 bases, and 6 bases lay outside the gene matches. This CDR3 is built from 13 residues. This CDR3 reads CASSVAGANEQFF. CDR3 in DNA: TGCGCCAGCAGCGTAGCGGGCGCGAATGAGCAGTTCTTC.

This clonotype was recorded at least ten times. V and J are TRBV11-2 and TRBJ1-1, with D possibly matching TRBD1 (5 bases). This CDR3 has 15 residues. Trimming took 1 base from V and 1 from J, leaving 10 bases between them. CDR1 SGHAT and CDR2 FQNNGV come from the germline V gene. CDR3 in amino acids: CASSLAITGNTEAFF. Here the CDR3 DNA reads TGTGCCAGCAGCTTAGCCATTACAGGGAACACTGAAGCTTTCTTT.

The chain employs TRBV10-3 and TRBJ2-2; D unclear. This CDR3 is built from 12 residues. V lost 9 bases to trimming and J lost 2 bases, with 7 bases between them. Per germline, CDR1 ENHRY and CDR2 SYGVKD. The CDR3 protein is CAIETNTGELFF. CDR3 bases: TGTGCCATAGAGACTAACACCGGGGAGCTGTTTTTT.

V is TRBV2 and J is TRBJ2-7, with a weak D call TRBD2 (5 bases). V shed 8 bases and J shed 7 bases, with 9 bases lying between them. Germline V gene data show CDR1 as SNHLY and CDR2 as FYNNEI. CDR3 length: 10 residues. For the CDR3, the DNA is TGTGCCAGCCTCAGAGGGGAGCAGTACTTC. This codes for CASLRGEQYF.

This clonotype was seen a few times. V is TRBV10-3 and J is TRBJ1-5; D remains unclear. V was cut by 3 bases and J by 3 bases, with 12 bases left in between. Germline lookup yields CDR1 ENHRY and CDR2 SYGVKD. The CDR3 has 15 residues. In DNA form, the CDR3 reads TGTGCCATCAGTGACTCCCGGGGATCCAATCAGCCCCAGCATTTT. It is translated as CAISDSRGSNQPQHF.

Comment on this clonotype: Its ends do not fully match the called genes, so a read error is possible. The CDR3, as DNA: TGTGCCAGCAGCCAAGATAAGGCGGGCCCATTTGCCTACGAGCAGTACTTC. Translating it yields CASSQDKAGPFAYEQYF. The rearrangement links TRBV4-1 to TRBJ2-7; TRBD2 is a possible D gene (5 bases). Germline V gene data show CDR1 as MGHRA and CDR2 as YSYEKL. The CDR3 covers 17 residues.

This clonotype was seen a few times. The V gene is TRBV20-1, the J gene TRBJ2-5; 7 bases are a match to TRBD2. The CDR3 runs 16 residues. The V gene's germline CDR1 is DFQATT and CDR2 SNEGSKA (reference sequence). After removal of 0 bases from V and 2 bases from J, the junction contained 9 bases not matched to a gene. CDR3 sequence: CSARDGLAEPQETQYF. CDR3 nucleotides: TGCAGTGCTAGAGATGGGCTAGCGGAACCGCAAGAGACCCAGTACTTC.

The genes are TRBV7-2 and TRBJ2-1; 12 bases line up with TRBD1. The J segment lost 15 bases and the V segment lost 5 bases, leaving 14 bases of the junction unmatched. There are 15 residues in the CDR3. CDR1 is SGHTA and CDR2 is FQGNSA in the germline V gene. The DNA of the CDR3 is TGTGCCAGCAGCATAGGGACAGGGGGCGCAAAGTTTAGGTTCTTC. Its translation is CASSIGTGGAKFRFF.

The V gene is TRBV12-5, the J gene TRBJ1-1, with a possible D match to TRBD1 (5 bases). The V and J ends lost 7 bases and 4 bases respectively, with 13 bases between them. This CDR3 comprises 13 residues. Germline V gene lookup returns CDR1 LGHNT and CDR2 FRNRAP. The CDR3 spells CASVPVGGTEAFF. The CDR3 DNA follows: TGTGCTAGTGTCCCGGTGGGGGGCACTGAAGCTTTCTTT.